These 30 T cell receptor beta chains share one sample of origin, sequenced in a study of T cell repertoires in cytomegalovirus infection (dated by TCRdb to between 2018 and 2020). Reading the label with the study, this specimen's treatment or condition is: in vitro stimulation with specific CMV peptide epitopes to enrich CMV-specific T cells. The antigens for these receptors are not known. Data came from an Illumina HiSeq 1500. TCRdb itself trimmed the public reads at Q25 with fastp, ran MiXCR and retained productive beta chains. When rows share a CDR3 protein, they turn into one entry using the most common DNA and genes. This sample gives approximately 770,000 distinct CDR3 sequences in total; under 35% of them show up just once. The ten largest clones add up to under 15% of the sample. Sequences were derived from cultured CD8+ T cells from PBMCs, sampled from culture after CMV antigen stimulation. The receptors derive from a human donor in good health (CMV status not recorded). Some clones in this sample may be carry-over from other donors' samples.

This clonotype was seen only a few times. The rearrangement uses TRBV7-9 and TRBJ2-1; tentative D call: TRBD2 (6 bases). V dropped 5 bases and J dropped 9 bases, with 26 bases sitting between them. The CDR3 is 17 residues long. Per the germline V gene, CDR1 is SEHNR and CDR2 is FQNEAQ (reference sequence). CDR3 DNA: TGTGCCAGCAGCACAACCGGCCTGACTAGTTCCCCTAGTGAGCAGTTCTTC. Its protein is CASSTTGLTSSPSEQFF.

The gene calls are TRBV6-2 or TRBV6-3 and TRBJ2-6; 12 bases are a match to TRBD1. This CDR3 is 21 amino acids long. The V segment lost 0 bases and the J segment 0 bases; nucleotides outside the gene matches: 9. Germline loops: CDR1 MNHEY, CDR2 SVGEGT. The CDR3 region has the DNA TGTGCCAGCAGTTACTCGGGACAGGGGGCGCCGGCCAGCTCTGGGGCCAACGTCCTGACTTTC. Amino acid sequence: CASSYSGQGAPASSGANVLTF.

The chain carries TRBV6-1 and TRBJ1-2; 8 positions agree with TRBD1. The CDR3 consists of 12 residues. Germline CDR1 MNHNS, CDR2 SASEGT. After removal of 8 bases from V and 7 bases from J, the junction contained 6 bases not matched to a gene. The CDR3 region has the DNA TGTGCCAGCTTTCCAGGGGGCCGTGGCTACACCTTC. It yields the protein CASFPGGRGYTF.

This clonotype was observed a handful of times. The rearrangement uses TRBV7-9 and TRBJ2-1, with TRBD2 identical over 8 bases. The CDR3 is made up of 16 amino acids. V lost 6 bases and J lost 7; bases outside the gene matches: 14. Looked up from germline, CDR1 is SEHNR and CDR2 is FQNEAQ (reference sequence). The DNA of the CDR3 is TGTGCCAGCAGACCCCCCGGGGGGGGGAGTGGTAATGAGCAGTTCTTC. This sequence encodes CASRPPGGGSGNEQFF. The variable domain in full, completed from reference TRBV7-9 and TRBJ2-1, reads DTGVSQNPRHKITKRGQNVTFRCDPISEHNRLYWYRQTLGQGPEFLTYFQNEAQLEKSRLLSDRFSAERPKGSFSTLEIQRTEQGDSAMYLCASRPPGGGSGNEQFFGPGTRLTVL.

V usage is TRBV7-9 and J usage is TRBJ2-7; 9 bases fit TRBD1. The ends lost 5 bases at V and 3 bases at J; junction bases unmatched: 17. Germline V gene lookup returns CDR1 SEHNR and CDR2 FQNEAQ (reference sequence). CDR3 length equals 18 residues. The CDR3 DNA reads as TGTGCCAGCAGCACCCGGACAGGGGAAAAGGGCCAACACTACGAGCAGTACTTC. Residues: CASSTRTGEKGQHYEQYF.

This clonotype occurred once. The chain recombines TRBV2 with TRBJ2-3, with 8 nucleotides matching TRBD2. The CDR3 is made up of 13 amino acids. Germline trimming cut 7 bases from V and 4 bases from J; bases unmatched to any gene: 4. CDR1 is SNHLY, CDR2 FYNNEI, per germline. CDR3 nucleotide sequence: TGTGCCAGCAACGGGGGGGACGCAGATACGCAGTATTTT. This sequence encodes CASNGGDADTQYF.

This clonotype has more than one count but fewer than ten. The chain links TRBV6-6 to TRBJ2-2; D not certain. This CDR3 is 16 amino acids long. Germline V gene data show CDR1 as MNHNY and CDR2 as SVGAGI (reference sequence). V shed 7 bases and J shed 1 base, with 16 bases lying between them. The CDR3 DNA sequence: TGTGCCAGCATCAATAGGATCTCGGAGAACACCGGGGAGCTGTTTTTT. This gives the protein CASINRISENTGELFF.

The chain has TRBV18 and TRBJ2-7, with 9 bases identical to TRBD1. This CDR3 has 16 amino acids. Germline assignment: CDR1 KGHSH and CDR2 LQKENI. V lost 0 bases, J lost 4 bases, and 7 bases stayed unmatched. This CDR3 reads CASSPPAGTGIYEQYF. CDR3 DNA: TGTGCCAGCTCACCACCCGCCGGGACAGGGATTTACGAGCAGTACTTC.

This clonotype was seen a handful of times. The CDR3 coding sequence is TGTGCCAGCAGCCCAGGGTGGATTTACAATGAGCAGTTCTTC. Its translation: CASSPGWIYNEQFF. This sequence joins TRBV12-3 or TRBV12-4 and TRBJ2-1; D perhaps matches TRBD1 (5 bases). The CDR3 spans 14 residues. V lost 6 bases, J lost 4 bases, and 13 bases lay in between.

This clonotype was recorded a few times. This chain links TRBV4-1 with TRBJ1-1; D may be TRBD1 (5 bases). The CDR3 sequence is 18 residues long. Per germline, CDR1 MGHRA and CDR2 YSYEKL. V gave up 0 bases and J gave up 2 bases, with 19 bases separating them. CDR3 amino acids: CASSQDPREGPLNTEAFF. The CDR3 region has the DNA TGCGCCAGCAGCCAAGATCCCAGAGAGGGGCCCCTTAACACTGAAGCTTTCTTT.

This CDR3 reads CASSAGGNSYNEQFF. CDR3 DNA sequence: TGTGCCAGCAGCGCCGGGGGGAACTCCTACAATGAGCAGTTCTTC. V is TRBV7-6 and J is TRBJ2-1; TRBD2 aligns across 7 bases. CDR1 is SGHVS, CDR2 FNYEAQ, per germline. The V gene end was trimmed by 5 bases and the J gene end by 0 bases; junction bases not matched to a gene: 4. The CDR3 contains 15 residues.

The chain employs TRBV20-1 and TRBJ1-4; D gene ambiguous. The germline V and J ends were trimmed by 0 bases and 8 bases, with 16 bases remaining between them. The CDR3 sequence is 15 residues long. Germline CDR1 and CDR2: DFQATT and SNEGSKA (reference sequence). The DNA of the CDR3 is TGCAGTGCTAGAGATATTCAAGACGTCGAGGAAAAACTGTTTTTT. The encoded protein is CSARDIQDVEEKLFF.

The chain carries TRBV7-9 and TRBJ1-3; D may be TRBD1 (6 bases). The CDR3 totals 16 residues. Deletions cut 1 base from V and 1 base from J, with 11 bases between. CDR1 is SEHNR and CDR2 is FQNEAQ in the germline V gene (reference sequence). This CDR3 is CASSLDRTVSGNTIYF. DNA for the CDR3: TGTGCCAGCAGCTTAGACCGGACAGTTTCTGGAAACACCATATATTTT.

This clonotype was seen more than once but under ten times. J is TRBJ2-7 and V is TRBV5-4; D uncertain. The V end lost 0 bases, the J end lost 6 bases, and 10 bases lay between the germline ends. Germline V gene data show CDR1 as SGHNT and CDR2 as YYREEE (reference sequence). The CDR3 runs to 13 residues. CDR3 protein: CASSLGNPLEQYF. DNA for the CDR3: TGTGCCAGCAGCTTGGGCAATCCCCTCGAGCAGTACTTC.

The chain links TRBV7-9 to TRBJ1-2; a weak D match, TRBD1 (6 bases). Trimming took off 3 bases at V and 7 bases at J, with 12 bases between the two ends. The CDR3 runs 13 residues. Germline loops: CDR1 SEHNR, CDR2 FQNEAQ (reference sequence). In DNA, the CDR3 is TGTGCCAGCAGCTTGCGGGGGCTGGGTGGCTACACCTTC. Translated: CASSLRGLGGYTF.

This clonotype occurred a few times. This chain connects TRBV20-1 to TRBJ1-3; the D gene is possibly TRBD1 (5 bases). Germline V gives CDR1 DFQATT, CDR2 SNEGSKA (reference sequence). V was shortened by 6 bases and J by 2 bases, with 14 bases between the two germline ends. There are 14 residues in the CDR3. CDR3: CSALQGGAGNTIYF. The CDR3 bases are TGCAGTGCCCTTCAGGGAGGTGCTGGAAACACCATATATTTT.

This clonotype was observed a handful of times. This chain uses TRBV6-1 with TRBJ2-7, with D unclear. Germline CDR1 MNHNS, CDR2 SASEGT. With 8 bases removed from V and 0 bases from J, the gap between germline ends came to 11 bases. The CDR3 is made up of 13 amino acids. CDR3 sequence: CASGPGHSYEQYF. Written as DNA, the CDR3 is TGTGCCAGCGGCCCGGGCCACTCCTACGAGCAGTACTTC.

The chain combines TRBV27 with TRBJ2-2, with a tentative D call TRBD1 (6 bases). The V and J ends lost 5 bases and 6 bases respectively, with 16 bases between them. CDR1 is MNHEY, CDR2 SMNVEV, per germline (reference sequence). This CDR3 comprises 15 residues. The CDR3 loop reads CASSPHREIAGELFF. CDR3 nucleotides: TGTGCCAGCAGTCCCCACAGGGAGATCGCCGGGGAGCTGTTTTTT.

This chain links TRBV11-1 with TRBJ1-3; D is uncertain. The CDR3 is made up of 16 amino acids. Trimming shortened V by 5 bases and J by 0 bases, and 14 bases separated the two germline ends. Germline V gene data show CDR1 as SGHAT and CDR2 as FQDESV (reference sequence). For the CDR3, the DNA is TGTGCCAGCAGCGCGAATGGCAGACTCTCTGGAAACACCATATATTTT. It specifies CASSANGRLSGNTIYF.

V gene TRBV20-1 combines with J gene TRBJ2-5, with D uncertain. The CDR3 covers 15 residues. The V end lost 0 bases, the J end lost 1 base, and 12 bases lay between the germline ends. Germline CDR1 DFQATT, CDR2 SNEGSKA (reference sequence). The CDR3 here is CSARDSVDFQETQYF. In DNA form, the CDR3 reads TGCAGTGCTAGAGATTCAGTAGATTTCCAAGAGACCCAGTACTTC.

The sample holds many counts of this clonotype. The chain recombines TRBV4-1 with TRBJ1-1, with D uncertain. V lost 4 bases and J lost 3, with 3 bases in between. Germline V CDR1 and CDR2: MGHRA, YSYEKL. This CDR3 spans 11 amino acids. The CDR3 region has the DNA TGCGCCAGCAGCCGGGACACTGAAGCTTTCTTT. Translating it yields CASSRDTEAFF.

The V call is TRBV10-3, the J call TRBJ2-7; no reliable D call. CDR3 length: 13 residues. CDR1 and CDR2 (germline): ENHRY, SYGVKD. Between the trimmed V and J ends, which lost 3 bases and 0 bases, there was a span of 6 bases. CDR3 in amino acids: CAISDPSSYEQYF. The CDR3 coding sequence is TGTGCCATCAGTGACCCCAGCTCCTACGAGCAGTACTTC.

This clonotype was seen a handful of times. The genes are TRBV7-9 and TRBJ2-2; D unclear. This CDR3 comprises 13 residues. Germline V gene sequence: CDR1 SEHNR, CDR2 FQNEAQ (reference sequence). V was shortened by 10 bases and J by 4 bases, with 13 bases between the two germline ends. In DNA, the CDR3 is TGTGCCACCCCGTTGAGCTCCACCGGGGAGCTGTTTTTT. Amino acid sequence: CATPLSSTGELFF.

There are a few counts of this clonotype. The gene calls are TRBV4-1 and TRBJ2-2, with 10 bases that match TRBD2. The length of the CDR3 is 19 residues. The ends lost 4 bases at V and 5 bases at J; junction bases unmatched: 16. Per the germline V gene, CDR1 is MGHRA and CDR2 is YSYEKL. This CDR3 reads CASSPSGTSASWETGELFF. For the CDR3, the DNA is TGCGCCAGCAGCCCGTCCGGGACTAGCGCATCCTGGGAAACCGGGGAGCTGTTTTTT.

In this sample, this clonotype turned up many times. The rearrangement links TRBV7-2 to TRBJ1-5; D gene uncertain. Germline lookup yields CDR1 SGHTA and CDR2 FQGNSA. The CDR3 is made up of 15 amino acids. Trimming removed 3 bases from V and 6 bases from J, with 15 bases in between. This CDR3 reads CASSFTEGWGQPQHF. In DNA, the CDR3 is TGTGCCAGCAGCTTCACTGAAGGGTGGGGTCAGCCCCAGCATTTT.

This clonotype appeared a few times. In DNA form, the CDR3 reads TGCGCCAGCAGCCAAGGCCTCGGGGAAAACACAGATACGCAGTATTTT. Encoded protein: CASSQGLGENTDTQYF. This chain joins TRBV4-3 and TRBJ2-3; the D gene is possibly TRBD2 (5 bases). This CDR3 comprises 16 residues. Trimming removed 1 base at V and 2 bases at J, with 13 bases between. Germline lookup yields CDR1 LGHNA and CDR2 YSLEER.

The chain recombines TRBV4-1 with TRBJ1-4, with 9 bases that match TRBD1. This CDR3 has 16 residues. The junction had 10 bases not matched to a gene; V was cut back by 3 bases and J by 8 bases. Looked up from germline, CDR1 is MGHRA and CDR2 is YSYEKL. CDR3 in DNA: TGCGCCAGCAGCCAGCCGAACAGGGGGCTGGGGGAAAAACTGTTTTTT. Translating gives CASSQPNRGLGEKLFF.

This clonotype was seen only a few times. The chain is built from TRBV18 and TRBJ2-1; either TRBD1 or TRBD2 may fit D (5 bases each). Trimming left V 4 bases short and J 5 bases short, with 12 bases between. CDR1 and CDR2 from the germline V gene are KGHSH and LQKENI. The CDR3 extends over 14 amino acids. The CDR3 spells CASSLGTDHNEQFF. DNA of the CDR3: TGTGCCAGCTCACTCGGGACGGACCACAATGAGCAGTTCTTC.

This clonotype was recorded many times. This chain links TRBV7-6 with TRBJ1-1; D is perhaps TRBD1 (5 bases). V lost 5 bases to trimming and J lost 4 bases, with 26 bases between them. The CDR3 has 18 residues. CDR1 and CDR2 from the germline V gene are SGHVS and FNYEAQ. CDR3 DNA: TGTGCCAGCAGCCCCTTCGGGAGAAAGACAGTTTGGCTCACTGAAGCTTTCTTT. Translating it yields CASSPFGRKTVWLTEAFF.

This clonotype was found a few times. The J gene is TRBJ2-1, the V gene TRBV7-6, with D unresolved. The CDR3 extends over 16 amino acids. Germline-derived CDR1 and CDR2 are SGHVS and FNYEAQ. V lost 2 bases and J lost 4, with 15 bases in between. CDR3 protein: CASSLLVELNYNEQFF. Written as DNA, the CDR3 is TGTGCCAGCAGCTTACTGGTGGAACTAAATTACAATGAGCAGTTCTTC.